The 21 T cell receptor beta chains listed next were all sequenced from one sample in a study of shared clonotypes between healthy human individuals (TCRdb year 2020). Preparation of the library involved the immunoSEQ multiplex PCR assay. This immuneACCESS table, as held by TCRdb, lists in-frame sequences with V and J called but not all clones. Of the missing ones, under half trace to an unresolved V gene in checked studies; the others have no known cause. The table for this sample lists 2 million to 2.5 million clones; 85% to 95% of them were counted only once. Approximately 0.4% of the sample is in the top ten clones. Sequences were obtained from naive CD4+ T cells from PBMCs. Reading the label with the study, this specimen's cell subset or site is: CD45RA+ positively selected. These receptor sequences come from a man younger than 35 in good health. Some clones in this sample may be carry-over from other donors' samples.

The sample holds a few counts of this clone. The rearrangement links TRBV27 to TRBJ2-2; no reliable D call. The CDR3 extends over 14 amino acids. V lost 6 bases and J 9 bases, leaving 17 bases between the germline ends. Germline values: CDR1 MNHEY, CDR2 SMNVEV (reference sequence). The CDR3 here is CASSPQGRLRELFF. DNA for the CDR3: TGTGCCAGCAGCCCACAAGGCCGGCTCCGGGAGCTGTTTTTT.

The J gene is TRBJ1-4, the V gene TRBV2, with 7 bases lining up with TRBD1. Trimming cost V 6 bases and J 2 bases; bases outside gene matches: 6. From germline, CDR1 is SNHLY and CDR2 FYNNEI. The CDR3 is made up of 15 amino acids. The CDR3 bases are TGTGCCAGCAGGACAGGGAGGTTGACTAATGAAAAACTGTTTTTT. Its translation: CASRTGRLTNEKLFF.

The genes are TRBV2 and TRBJ2-3, with D unresolved. V lost 6 bases and J lost 1, with 8 bases in between. CDR3 length: 13 amino acids. Germline lookup yields CDR1 SNHLY and CDR2 FYNNEI. DNA for the CDR3: TGTGCCAGCAGCCAGGAACGCACAGATACGCAGTATTTT. It codes for CASSQERTDTQYF.

CDR3 DNA sequence: TGTGCCTCCTTCATCAGCTCCTACAATGAGCAGTTCTTC. Translation gives CASFISSYNEQFF. The genes are TRBV30 and TRBJ2-1; no clear D. Germline-derived CDR1 and CDR2 are GTSNPN and SVGIG (reference sequence). V lost 7 bases and J lost 0, with 10 bases in between. The CDR3 runs to 13 residues.

The CDR3, as DNA: TGTGCCATCAGTGAGCCGCTCGGCAGGGGGCTTGGGGAGACCCAGTACTTC. Translated: CAISEPLGRGLGETQYF. V usage is TRBV10-3 and J usage is TRBJ2-5; the match to TRBD1 covers 8 bases. CDR3 length: 17 residues. The germline V gene has CDR1 ENHRY and CDR2 SYGVKD. With 2 bases clipped from V and 5 bases from J, the junction kept 13 bases outside the gene matches.

The chain carries TRBV18 and TRBJ2-2; D not certain. The germline V gene has CDR1 KGHSH and CDR2 LQKENI. This CDR3 spans 17 amino acids. Trimming removed 0 bases from V and 1 base from J, with 12 bases in between. CDR3 region: CASSPPSPGGNTGELFF. The CDR3 DNA sequence: TGTGCCAGCTCACCACCGAGTCCAGGTGGGAACACCGGGGAGCTGTTTTTT.

This chain joins TRBV14 and TRBJ1-5; tentatively, D is TRBD1 (5 bases). Trimming left V 0 bases short and J 1 base short, with 13 bases between. CDR3 length equals 17 residues. The germline V gene encodes CDR1 SGHDN and CDR2 FVKESK. CDR3 loop: CASSQEKEGLSNQPQHF. DNA for the CDR3: TGTGCCAGCAGCCAAGAAAAAGAGGGGTTAAGCAATCAGCCCCAGCATTTT.

The table lists this clone with a count of one. The chain recombines TRBV5-8 with TRBJ1-2; perhaps TRBD1 as D (6 bases). The CDR3 contains 15 residues. Trimming removed 0 bases at V and 4 bases at J, with 13 bases between. Germline CDR1 and CDR2: SGHTS and YDEGEE. Here the CDR3 DNA reads TGTGCCAGCAGCTTGGCCGTAGGGGGACCCTATGGCTACACCTTC. It translates to CASSLAVGGPYGYTF.

V is TRBV7-9 and J is TRBJ2-1, with 7 nucleotides matching TRBD2. The CDR3 sequence is 14 residues long. The V gene end was trimmed by 3 bases and the J gene end by 7 bases; junction bases not matched to a gene: 6. Germline-derived CDR1 and CDR2 are SEHNR and FQNEAQ (reference sequence). CDR3 residues: CASSLGRENNEQFF. In DNA, the CDR3 is TGTGCCAGCAGCTTGGGGCGGGAGAATAATGAGCAGTTCTTC.

CDR3 in amino acids: CATSRPPLENIQYF. The CDR3 nucleotides are TGTGCCACCAGCAGACCGCCACTAGAGAACATTCAGTACTTC. This rearrangement joins TRBV15 to TRBJ2-4; weak D call: TRBD2 (5 bases). The CDR3 runs to 14 residues. Trimming took 2 bases from V and 7 from J, leaving 12 bases between them. Germline V CDR1 and CDR2: LNHNV, YYDKDF (reference sequence).

Only one count was recorded for this clone. The chain links TRBV4-2 to TRBJ2-5; D is unclear. The end of the DNA fits TRBJ2-7 better, so the J call may be wrong. This CDR3 has 13 residues. CDR1 and CDR2 (germline): LGHNA, YNFKEQ. This CDR3 reads CASSQLRDYEQYF. The CDR3 DNA follows: TGTGCCAGCAGCCAACTCCGCGATTACGAGCAGTACTTC.

This clone was seen a few times. J is TRBJ2-5 and V is TRBV29-1; no firm D call. V lost 3 bases, J lost 1 base, and 3 bases lay in between. There are 11 residues in the CDR3. The germline V gene encodes CDR1 SQVTM and CDR2 ANQGSEA. CDR3 DNA sequence: TGCAGCGTTGACCCCCAAGAGACCCAGTACTTC. It is translated as CSVDPQETQYF.

On this clone itself: The same CDR3 can be traced to other DNA sequences in this sample. The chain is built from TRBV19 and TRBJ2-7, with a weak D call TRBD1 (5 bases). V lost 1 base to trimming and J lost 0 bases, with 7 bases between them. Per the germline V gene, CDR1 is LNHDA and CDR2 is SQIVND (reference sequence). This CDR3 is 14 amino acids long. CDR3 loop: CASSIGGSSYEQYF. CDR3 sequence (DNA): TGTGCCAGTAGTATAGGGGGCAGCTCCTACGAGCAGTACTTC.

In its sample, this clone was seen once. The V call is TRBV21-1, the J call TRBJ1-2; TRBD1, the table's D call, was not compared with the DNA. TRBV21-1 constitutes a pseudogene. This CDR3 contains 15 residues. The CDR3 DNA follows: TGTGCCAGCAGCAAAGCGGACAGGGACCCATATGGCTACACCTTC. As protein: CASSKADRDPYGYTF.

The V gene is TRBV10-3, the J gene TRBJ2-4, with TRBD1 matching over 8 bases. The junction had 4 bases not matched to a gene; V was cut back by 6 bases and J by 6 bases. In germline, CDR1 is ENHRY, CDR2 SYGVKD. The CDR3 has 13 residues. The CDR3: CAISQTGANIQYF. The CDR3 bases are TGTGCCATCAGCCAGACAGGGGCAAACATTCAGTACTTC.

The V and J genes are TRBV11-2 and TRBJ2-1, with D unclear. CDR3 length equals 19 residues. With 0 bases removed from V and 0 bases from J, the gap between germline ends came to 18 bases. Germline CDR1 reads SGHAT; CDR2 reads FQNNGV. Here the CDR3 DNA reads TGTGCCAGCAGCTTAGATCGATCGGCAGCCCGAAGCTCCTACAATGAGCAGTTCTTC. The encoded protein is CASSLDRSAARSSYNEQFF.

This sequence joins TRBV4-1 and TRBJ1-5, with D possibly matching TRBD1 (5 bases). Germline values: CDR1 MGHRA, CDR2 YSYEKL. The CDR3 loop spans 14 amino acids. Between the trimmed V and J ends, which lost 3 bases and 5 bases, there was a span of 11 bases. The chain's CDR3 is CASSQSQGHQPQHF. CDR3 coding DNA: TGCGCCAGCAGCCAGTCCCAGGGCCATCAGCCCCAGCATTTT.

The V call is TRBV14, the J call TRBJ2-1; 10 bases align to TRBD2. With 1 base clipped from V and 2 bases from J, the junction kept 5 bases outside the gene matches. The CDR3 sequence is 17 residues long. In germline, CDR1 is SGHDN, CDR2 FVKESK. CDR3 protein: CASSQAILAGAYNEQFF. CDR3 nucleotide sequence: TGTGCCAGCAGCCAAGCTATTCTAGCGGGAGCCTACAATGAGCAGTTCTTC.

Remarks on this clone: The sample holds other DNA sequences that translate to the same CDR3. The chain has TRBV19 and TRBJ2-3, with 8 bases lining up with TRBD1. This CDR3 contains 15 residues. Germline V CDR1 and CDR2: LNHDA, SQIVND (reference sequence). The ends lost 3 bases at V and 2 bases at J; junction bases unmatched: 4. This chain's CDR3 is CASSIQQGVTDTQYF. Written as DNA, the CDR3 is TGTGCCAGTAGTATCCAACAGGGGGTCACAGATACGCAGTATTTT.

The chain is built from TRBV4-1 and TRBJ2-2, with 11 nucleotides matching TRBD2. With V trimmed by 4 bases and J by 4 bases, 14 bases remained unmatched. Germline values: CDR1 MGHRA, CDR2 YSYEKL. This CDR3 region has 19 residues. The CDR3 reads CASSLTSGTSRSGTGELFF. Here the CDR3 DNA reads TGCGCCAGCAGCCTGACTAGCGGGACCTCCCGATCTGGCACCGGGGAGCTGTTTTTT.

The chain uses TRBV4-1 and TRBJ2-3; D possibly corresponds to TRBD1 (6 bases). Trimming took 4 bases from V and 1 from J, leaving 12 bases between them. The V gene's germline CDR1 is MGHRA and CDR2 YSYEKL. The CDR3 extends over 15 amino acids. Here the CDR3 DNA reads TGCGCCAGCAGCCGAGAACAGGGTCGCACAGATACGCAGTATTTT. Translating it yields CASSREQGRTDTQYF.